A single sample is the source of the 21 T cell receptor beta chains below, sequenced in a study of a mutant IDH1 vaccine in newly diagnosed glioma. These TCRs' antigens remain unknown. Generated by immunoSEQ multiplex PCR, the TCRdb table keeps only in-frame clones and is missing some. This table holds 65,000 or so clones, around 84% found once. Time point of the sample: week 23, last vaccination. The investigators gave 300 ug of mutant IDH1 20-mer peptide in each vaccine dose, together with topical imiquimod. Source: PBMCs, taken from a glioma patient whose treatment included an IDH1 peptide vaccine. The source of these receptors is a man aged 25 to 40 with glioma.

V and J are TRBV27 and TRBJ1-1; tentatively, D is TRBD1 (6 bases). The CDR3 consists of 15 residues. Per germline, CDR1 MNHEY and CDR2 SMNVEV (reference sequence). Trimming left V 5 bases short and J 7 bases short, with 20 bases between. Here the CDR3 DNA reads TGTGCCAGCAGTACTCCGGGACAACCCTTAGATGAAGCTTTCTTT. Translating gives CASSTPGQPLDEAFF.

This sequence joins TRBV6-1 and TRBJ1-2, with D hard to call. The CDR3 has 12 residues. Germline-derived CDR1 and CDR2 are MNHNS and SASEGT. Trimming cost V 1 base and J 8 bases, with 8 bases left between them. The CDR3 DNA reads TGTGCCAGCAGTGAAGGGGGAGTAGGCTACACCTTC. Protein sequence: CASSEGGVGYTF.

The chain couples TRBV7-8 to TRBJ1-4, with 11 nucleotides matching TRBD1. Looked up from germline, CDR1 is SGHVS and CDR2 is FQNEAQ. V lost 4 bases and J lost 8; bases outside the gene matches: 6. There are 15 residues in the CDR3. In DNA form, the CDR3 reads TGTGCCAGCAGCTCAACCGGGACAGGGGGAGAAAAACTGTTTTTT. It encodes CASSSTGTGGEKLFF.

The chain combines TRBV28 with TRBJ2-3, with a weak D call TRBD2 (5 bases). Trimming took off 3 bases at V and 0 bases at J, with 19 bases between the two ends. Germline values: CDR1 MDHEN, CDR2 SYDVKM. The CDR3 runs 18 residues. CDR3 in DNA: TGTGCCAGCAGTTTCGGCAGGTTTTCTTGGACTAGCACAGATACGCAGTATTTT. Amino acids: CASSFGRFSWTSTDTQYF.

This clone was counted only a few times. The genes are TRBV19 and TRBJ1-4, with a possible D match to TRBD1 (5 bases). The ends were cut back, 7 bases at V and 0 bases at J, with 12 bases in the middle. Germline V gives CDR1 LNHDA, CDR2 SQIVND (reference sequence). The CDR3 is 15 residues long. The CDR3 bases are TGTGCCAGTAAACTAGGGGCCCCAACTAATGAAAAACTGTTTTTT. This gives the protein CASKLGAPTNEKLFF.

DNA of the CDR3: TGTGCCATCAGTGAACCACTAGCTCCGGGGATTAATGAAAAACTGTTTTTT. It encodes CAISEPLAPGINEKLFF. The J gene is TRBJ1-4, the V gene TRBV10-3; D remains ambiguous. The CDR3 totals 17 residues. V dropped 3 bases and J dropped 4 bases, with 18 bases sitting between them. Germline CDR1 and CDR2: ENHRY and SYGVKD.

The chain has TRBV7-2 and TRBJ1-2, with TRBD1 identical over 8 bases. This CDR3 region has 18 residues. Germline CDR1 reads SGHTA; CDR2 reads FQGNSA. V shed 1 base, J shed 7 bases, and the junction held 17 bases outside the gene matches. The CDR3 bases are TGTGCCAGCAGCTTAGTTCATGGGGCCAGGGGGCAGACCGGTGGCTACACCTTC. This encodes CASSLVHGARGQTGGYTF.

The genes are TRBV10-1 and TRBJ1-3; 7 nucleotides line up with TRBD1. Germline loops: CDR1 WNHNN, CDR2 SYGVQD (reference sequence). Losses at the gene ends were 2 bases for V and 0 bases for J; bases not matched to a gene: 16. The CDR3 totals 20 residues. The chain's CDR3 is CASSETRGLAISDSGNTIYF. The CDR3 region has the DNA TGCGCCAGCAGTGAGACGAGGGGGCTTGCGATATCCGACTCTGGAAACACCATATATTTT.

The V gene is TRBV5-1, the J gene TRBJ2-1; 9 bases fit TRBD1. Germline CDR1 reads SGHRS; CDR2 reads YFSETQ. There are 15 residues in the CDR3. V lost 4 bases, J lost 0 bases, and 2 bases stayed unmatched. The CDR3 reads CASSMGQGSYNEQFF. In nucleotides, the CDR3 is TGCGCCAGCAGCATGGGACAGGGCTCCTACAATGAGCAGTTCTTC.

This clone has only one observation. The rearrangement uses TRBV18 and TRBJ1-4; D is unclear. From germline, CDR1 is KGHSH and CDR2 LQKENI. Trimming took 3 bases from V and 7 from J, leaving 15 bases between them. The CDR3 is 15 residues long. CDR3 nucleotides: TGTGCCAGCTCACCCCGGAGAGGGAAGAGTGAAAAACTGTTTTTT. Protein sequence: CASSPRRGKSEKLFF.

The chain couples TRBV27 to TRBJ1-6, with unresolved D. CDR3 size: 15 residues. The V gene lost 2 bases and the J gene lost 4 bases, with 9 bases spanning the gap. Germline V gene sequence: CDR1 MNHEY, CDR2 SMNVEV (reference sequence). This CDR3 reads CASSLPSAYNSPLHF. As DNA, the CDR3 is TGTGCCAGCAGTTTACCCAGTGCTTATAATTCACCCCTCCACTTT.

The rearrangement uses TRBV11-3 and TRBJ2-1; TRBD1 is a possible D gene (7 bases). Trimming stripped 1 base from V and 8 bases from J, with 12 bases between. Germline values: CDR1 SGHNT, CDR2 YENEEA. The CDR3 contains 14 residues. The CDR3 DNA reads TGTGCCAGCAGCTTAGCAGGGGGGATTTATGAGCAGTTCTTC. The encoded protein is CASSLAGGIYEQFF. Together with reference TRBV11-3 and TRBJ2-1, the CDR3 gives the full variable domain: EAGVVQSPRYKIIEKKQPVAFWCNPISGHNTLYWYLQNLGQGPELLIRYENEEAVDDSQLPKDRFSAERLKGVDSTLKIQPAELGDSAVYLCASSLAGGIYEQFFGPGTRLTVL.

This chain links TRBV4-1 with TRBJ2-7; D not certain. With 4 bases removed from V and 4 bases from J, the gap between germline ends came to 14 bases. The CDR3 extends over 14 amino acids. CDR1 MGHRA and CDR2 YSYEKL come from the germline V gene. This CDR3 is CASSPSALAYEQYF. The CDR3 bases are TGCGCCAGCAGCCCTTCCGCTCTCGCGTACGAGCAGTACTTC.

The chain recombines TRBV6-4 with TRBJ1-1; TRBD1 aligns across 8 bases. The germline V gene has CDR1 MRHNA and CDR2 SNTAGT. J was trimmed by 3 bases and V by 7 bases; bases with no gene match: 7. The CDR3 loop spans 14 amino acids. The CDR3 region is CASKRTGKDTEAFF. The CDR3 DNA reads TGTGCCAGCAAAAGGACAGGGAAAGACACTGAAGCTTTCTTT.

The chain employs TRBV27 and TRBJ1-2; D is perhaps TRBD1 (5 bases). Germline values: CDR1 MNHEY, CDR2 SMNVEV (reference sequence). CDR3 length: 15 residues. Trimming stripped 7 bases from V and 3 bases from J, with 18 bases between. Here the CDR3 reads CASTATPGWDYGYTF. In nucleotides, the CDR3 is TGTGCCAGCACCGCAACCCCAGGGTGGGACTATGGCTACACCTTC.

The chain employs TRBV6-5 and TRBJ1-2; D call uncertain. This CDR3 comprises 11 residues. Germline loops: CDR1 MNHEY, CDR2 SVGAGI. Trimming removed 6 bases from V and 7 bases from J, with 9 bases in between. The CDR3 spells CASSNKGGYTF. The CDR3 DNA follows: TGTGCCAGCAGCAATAAGGGTGGCTACACCTTC.

The chain combines TRBV7-2 with TRBJ1-1, with D possibly being TRBD1 (5 bases). The CDR3 has 14 residues. Deletions cut 5 bases from V and 1 base from J, with 11 bases between. CDR1 and CDR2 (germline): SGHTA, FQGNSA. The CDR3 nucleotides are TGTGCCAGCAGCCGGACCGGGGGGAACACTGAAGCTTTCTTT. It yields the protein CASSRTGGNTEAFF.

This chain joins TRBV11-2 and TRBJ1-2; TRBD1 might be the D (6 bases). Trimming stripped 0 bases from V and 4 bases from J, with 6 bases between. The CDR3 runs 13 residues. Germline CDR1 is SGHAT and CDR2 is FQNNGV. The CDR3 sequence is CASSLDRGYGYTF. CDR3 DNA: TGTGCCAGCAGCTTAGACAGGGGCTATGGCTACACCTTC.

The chain joins TRBV30 to TRBJ1-6, with D unresolved. The germline gives CDR1 GTSNPN, CDR2 SVGIG (reference sequence). The V end lost 0 bases, the J end lost 4 bases, and 7 bases lay between the germline ends. The CDR3 is 14 residues long. CDR3 region: CAWSVSEYNSPLHF. The CDR3 coding sequence is TGTGCCTGGAGTGTATCTGAGTATAATTCACCCCTCCACTTT.

This chain joins TRBV11-2 and TRBJ2-2, with 9 nucleotides matching TRBD1. This CDR3 contains 15 residues. J was trimmed by 5 bases and V by 5 bases; bases with no gene match: 6. Looked up from germline, CDR1 is SGHAT and CDR2 is FQNNGV. CDR3 DNA sequence: TGTGCCAGCAGCGAAGGACAGGGGCGGACCGGGGAGCTGTTTTTT. Translated: CASSEGQGRTGELFF. Drawing the rest from reference TRBV11-2 and TRBJ2-2, the complete variable domain is EAGVAQSPRYKIIEKRQSVAFWCNPISGHATLYWYQQILGQGPKLLIQFQNNGVVDDSQLPKDRFSAERLKGVDSTLKIQPAKLEDSAVYLCASSEGQGRTGELFFGEGSRLTVL.

This clone was seen only once. V and J are TRBV6-5 and TRBJ2-2, with 8 bases aligning to TRBD2. Trimming at V came to 3 bases and at J to 3 bases, leaving 6 bases not matched to a gene. The CDR3 spans 16 residues. The V gene's germline CDR1 is MNHEY and CDR2 SVGAGI. CDR3 coding DNA: TGTGCCAGCAGTTATTCGGGGACTAGGTACACCGGGGAGCTGTTTTTT. This gives the protein CASSYSGTRYTGELFF.